These T cell receptor beta chains were read from a single sample in a study of blood T cells in healthy people across ages. MiXCR was run by TCRdb on the 5' RACE reads, yielding one entry per CDR3 protein. The table lists over a million distinct CDR3 sequences, under 30% of them singletons. The data also belong to a second study, concerning T cells of mothers and their children.

Sequences were obtained from blood. Source of these receptors: a girl aged 2-15 years in good health. The CDR3 runs from the conserved cysteine through the conserved F or W. D genes are given only for firm matches. Expanded clones are given a class, and other clones once, few, many or no size at all.

D gene: TRBD2; J gene: TRBJ2-7; V gene: TRBV3-1; CDR3 length: 16; clone size: few; CDR3 DNA: TGTGCCAGCAGCCAGGAGGGGCGGGAGTTTGTGTACGAGCAGTACTTC; CDR3 protein: CASSQEGREFVYEQYF
D gene: .; J gene: TRBJ2-1; V gene: TRBV7-9; CDR3 length: 13; clone size: .; CDR3 DNA: TGTGCCAGCAGCTTAGGCGGGGGCACTGAGCAGTTCTTC; CDR3 protein: CASSLGGGTEQFF
D gene: .; J gene: TRBJ2-5; V gene: TRBV24-1; CDR3 length: 13; clone size: .; CDR3 DNA: TGTGCCACCAGTGGCAAGTTACAAGAGACCCAGTACTTC; CDR3 protein: CATSGKLQETQYF
D gene: .; J gene: TRBJ2-1; V gene: TRBV3-1; CDR3 length: 14; clone size: few; CDR3 DNA: TGTGCCAGCAGCGGGTTTTTGGGGGCTGGGGAGCAGTTCTTC; CDR3 protein: CASSGFLGAGEQFF
D gene: .; J gene: TRBJ1-1; V gene: TRBV6-5; CDR3 length: 14; clone size: .; CDR3 DNA: TGTGCCAGCAGTTCCGCAGGGGTAGGGGCTGAAGCTTTCTTT; CDR3 protein: CASSSAGVGAEAFF
D gene: TRBD1; J gene: TRBJ1-1; V gene: TRBV11-3; CDR3 length: 15; clone size: .; CDR3 DNA: TGTGCCAGCAGCCGATATGGGACAGAGAACACTGAAGCTTTCTTT; CDR3 protein: CASSRYGTENTEAFF
D gene: .; J gene: TRBJ1-1; V gene: TRBV10-3; CDR3 length: 13; clone size: .; CDR3 DNA: TGTGCCATCAGTGTAACCGGGGGGACTGAAGCTTTCTTT; CDR3 protein: CAISVTGGTEAFF
D gene: TRBD1; J gene: TRBJ2-7; V gene: TRBV2; CDR3 length: 14; clone size: many; CDR3 DNA: TGTGCCAGCAGCGGACAGGGGGCTATCTACGAGCAGTACTTC; CDR3 protein: CASSGQGAIYEQYF
D gene: .; J gene: TRBJ1-5; V gene: TRBV7-2; CDR3 length: 14; clone size: few; CDR3 DNA: TGTGCCAGCAGCCGGGACGGTAGCAATCAGCCCCAGCATTTT; CDR3 protein: CASSRDGSNQPQHF
D gene: .; J gene: TRBJ2-1; V gene: TRBV28; CDR3 length: 15; clone size: .; CDR3 DNA: TGTGCCAGCAGTTCCCCACTTGGGGCCATCAATGAGCAGTTCTTC; CDR3 protein: CASSSPLGAINEQFF
D gene: TRBD1; J gene: TRBJ1-2; V gene: TRBV28; CDR3 length: 13; clone size: few; CDR3 DNA: TGTGCCAGCAGTACCCTCGCAGGGGGCGGCTACACCTTC; CDR3 protein: CASSTLAGGGYTF
D gene: TRBD1; J gene: TRBJ2-3; V gene: TRBV2; CDR3 length: 14; clone size: .; CDR3 DNA: TGTGCCAGCAGATCGGACAGGGCCACAGATACGCAGTATTTT; CDR3 protein: CASRSDRATDTQYF
D gene: .; J gene: TRBJ2-3; V gene: TRBV7-9; CDR3 length: 13; clone size: few; CDR3 DNA: TGTGCCAGCAGCAAAAGTCGCACAGATACGCAGTATTTT; CDR3 protein: CASSKSRTDTQYF
D gene: TRBD2; J gene: TRBJ2-1; V gene: TRBV7-6; CDR3 length: 16; clone size: few; CDR3 DNA: TGTGCCAGCAGCTTAGTAACTAGCGGGGTTTTAAATGAGCAGTTCTTC; CDR3 protein: CASSLVTSGVLNEQFF
D gene: .; J gene: TRBJ2-3; V gene: TRBV6-6; CDR3 length: 13; clone size: .; CDR3 DNA: TGTGCCAGCAGTTACGACGAGGGATATCCGCAGTATTTT; CDR3 protein: CASSYDEGYPQYF
D gene: .; J gene: TRBJ1-2; V gene: TRBV10-3; CDR3 length: 12; clone size: .; CDR3 DNA: TGTGCCATCAGTGTCACCTCCTATGGCTACACCTTC; CDR3 protein: CAISVTSYGYTF
D gene: TRBD2; J gene: TRBJ2-1; V gene: TRBV29-1; CDR3 length: 14; clone size: .; CDR3 DNA: TGCAGCGCCACACTAGCGGGAGTTGGCAATGAGCAGTTCTTC; CDR3 protein: CSATLAGVGNEQFF
D gene: .; J gene: TRBJ1-5; V gene: TRBV2; CDR3 length: 12; clone size: few; CDR3 DNA: TGTGCCAGCACTACTACGAATCAGCCCCAGCATTTT; CDR3 protein: CASTTTNQPQHF
D gene: TRBD2; J gene: TRBJ2-5; V gene: TRBV9; CDR3 length: 18; clone size: few; CDR3 DNA: TGTGCCAGCAGCGTAGCGGGGACTAGCGGGGCAATAGGGGAGACCCAGTACTTC; CDR3 protein: CASSVAGTSGAIGETQYF
D gene: .; J gene: TRBJ1-3; V gene: TRBV28; CDR3 length: 15; clone size: .; CDR3 DNA: TGTGCCAGGACGGACAGTTACACCTCTGGAAACACCATATATTTT; CDR3 protein: CARTDSYTSGNTIYF
D gene: .; J gene: TRBJ2-5; V gene: TRBV12-3/TRBV12-4; CDR3 length: 12; clone size: few; CDR3 DNA: TGTGCCAGCAGATCCGTGTCTCGCGGGCAGTCCTTC; CDR3 protein: CASRSVSRGQSF
D gene: .; J gene: TRBJ2-2; V gene: TRBV11-1; CDR3 length: 15; clone size: .; CDR3 DNA: TGTGCCAGCAGCAGAATTAGCGGGAACACCGGGGAGCTGTTTTTT; CDR3 protein: CASSRISGNTGELFF
D gene: .; J gene: TRBJ1-2; V gene: TRBV12-3/TRBV12-4; CDR3 length: 14; clone size: .; CDR3 DNA: TGTGCCAGCAGTTTAGCGCCCCCCGAGTATGGCTACACCTTC; CDR3 protein: CASSLAPPEYGYTF
D gene: .; J gene: TRBJ2-1; V gene: TRBV20-1; CDR3 length: 13; clone size: .; CDR3 DNA: TGCAGTGCTAGAGTCGGGACTCTGGATGAGCAGTTCTTC; CDR3 protein: CSARVGTLDEQFF
D gene: .; J gene: TRBJ2-5; V gene: TRBV6-6; CDR3 length: 15; clone size: .; CDR3 DNA: TGTGCCAGCAGCCTTTCCGGGGTCCGCTGGGAGACCCAGTACTTC; CDR3 protein: CASSLSGVRWETQYF
D gene: TRBD2; J gene: TRBJ2-5; V gene: TRBV12-3/TRBV12-4; CDR3 length: 14; clone size: .; CDR3 DNA: TGTGCCAGCAGCCTAGCGGGGGGGCCGGAGACCCAGAACTTC; CDR3 protein: CASSLAGGPETQNF
D gene: TRBD1; J gene: TRBJ1-2; V gene: TRBV20-1; CDR3 length: 14; clone size: few; CDR3 DNA: TGCAGTGCTAGAGCGAAGGGGGCCAACTATGGCTACACCTTC; CDR3 protein: CSARAKGANYGYTF
D gene: .; J gene: TRBJ2-6; V gene: TRBV7-3; CDR3 length: 18; clone size: few; CDR3 DNA: TGTGCCAGCAGCCCACGGGACAAGACCTTCTCTGGGGCCAACGTCCTGACTTTC; CDR3 protein: CASSPRDKTFSGANVLTF
D gene: TRBD2; J gene: TRBJ2-5; V gene: TRBV4-1; CDR3 length: 15; clone size: .; CDR3 DNA: TGCGCCAGCAGCCAAGTTCCTAGCGGGAGAGAGACCCAGTACTTC; CDR3 protein: CASSQVPSGRETQYF
D gene: TRBD2; J gene: TRBJ2-1; V gene: TRBV12-3/TRBV12-4; CDR3 length: 12; clone size: .; CDR3 DNA: TGTGCCAGCTTCCTAGCGGGTACTGAGCAGTTCTTC; CDR3 protein: CASFLAGTEQFF
D gene: TRBD1; J gene: TRBJ2-5; V gene: TRBV28; CDR3 length: 16; clone size: .; CDR3 DNA: TGTGCCAGCAGTCCCTCCCCGGGACAGCTCCAAGAGACCCAGTACTTC; CDR3 protein: CASSPSPGQLQETQYF
D gene: TRBD2; J gene: TRBJ2-7; V gene: TRBV20-1; CDR3 length: 13; clone size: once; CDR3 DNA: TGCAGTGCAAGGACTAGCGGGATTCGCGAGCAGTACTTC; CDR3 protein: CSARTSGIREQYF
D gene: .; J gene: TRBJ2-1; V gene: TRBV7-2; CDR3 length: 15; clone size: few; CDR3 DNA: TGTGCCAGCAGCTTATTGAGGGGCCCGAACAATGAGCAGTTCTTC; CDR3 protein: CASSLLRGPNNEQFF
D gene: TRBD1; J gene: TRBJ1-6; V gene: TRBV6-6; CDR3 length: 15; clone size: .; CDR3 DNA: TGTGCCAGCAGTTACCTAGGACAGGGAGACTCACCCCTCCACTTT; CDR3 protein: CASSYLGQGDSPLHF
D gene: .; J gene: TRBJ2-6; V gene: TRBV20-1; CDR3 length: 15; clone size: few; CDR3 DNA: TGCAGTGCTACCCCTGGGAACTCTGGGGCCAACGTCCTGACTTTC; CDR3 protein: CSATPGNSGANVLTF
D gene: .; J gene: TRBJ2-1; V gene: TRBV29-1; CDR3 length: 17; clone size: .; CDR3 DNA: TGCAGCGTGAATAGGGAGTGGGACATCTTCTCCTACAATGAGCAGTTCTTC; CDR3 protein: CSVNREWDIFSYNEQFF
D gene: .; J gene: TRBJ2-1; V gene: TRBV4-2; CDR3 length: 13; clone size: .; CDR3 DNA: TGTGCCAGCAGCCAAGATAGATGGAATGAGCAGTTCTTC; CDR3 protein: CASSQDRWNEQFF
D gene: TRBD2; J gene: TRBJ2-5; V gene: TRBV7-3; CDR3 length: 20; clone size: .; CDR3 DNA: TGTGCCAGCAGCTCCAGGAAAAAGACTAGCGGGGTTACATACCAAGAGACCCAGTACTTC; CDR3 protein: CASSSRKKTSGVTYQETQYF
D gene: .; J gene: TRBJ2-1; V gene: TRBV27; CDR3 length: 14; clone size: few; CDR3 DNA: TGTGCCAGCAGTTTATCGTTGGTAGGGTACGGGCAGTTCTTC; CDR3 protein: CASSLSLVGYGQFF
D gene: .; J gene: TRBJ2-3; V gene: TRBV7-2; CDR3 length: 14; clone size: .; CDR3 DNA: TGTGCCAGCAGCCCTGGCTGGGATGGGGATACGCAGTATTTT; CDR3 protein: CASSPGWDGDTQYF